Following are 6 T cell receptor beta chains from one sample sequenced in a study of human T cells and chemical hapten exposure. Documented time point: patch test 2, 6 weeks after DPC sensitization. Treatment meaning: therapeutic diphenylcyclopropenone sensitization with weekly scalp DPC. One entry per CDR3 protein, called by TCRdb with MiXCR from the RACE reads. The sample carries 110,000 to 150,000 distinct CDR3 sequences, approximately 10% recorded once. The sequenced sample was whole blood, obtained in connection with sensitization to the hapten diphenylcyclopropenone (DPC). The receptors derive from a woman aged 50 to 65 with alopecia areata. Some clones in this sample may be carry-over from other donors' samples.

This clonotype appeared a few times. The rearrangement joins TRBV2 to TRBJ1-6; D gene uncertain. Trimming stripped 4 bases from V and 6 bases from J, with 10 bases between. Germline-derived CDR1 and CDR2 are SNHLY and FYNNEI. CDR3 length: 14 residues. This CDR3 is CASSVTGVNSPLHF. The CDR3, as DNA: TGTGCCAGCAGTGTCACGGGAGTTAATTCACCCCTCCACTTT.

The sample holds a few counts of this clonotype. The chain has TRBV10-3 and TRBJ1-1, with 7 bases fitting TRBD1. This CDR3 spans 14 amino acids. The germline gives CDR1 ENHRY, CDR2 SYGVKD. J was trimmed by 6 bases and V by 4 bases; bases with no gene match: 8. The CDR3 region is CAISGDSLGAEAFF. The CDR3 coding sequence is TGTGCCATCAGTGGGGACAGCCTGGGCGCTGAAGCTTTCTTT.

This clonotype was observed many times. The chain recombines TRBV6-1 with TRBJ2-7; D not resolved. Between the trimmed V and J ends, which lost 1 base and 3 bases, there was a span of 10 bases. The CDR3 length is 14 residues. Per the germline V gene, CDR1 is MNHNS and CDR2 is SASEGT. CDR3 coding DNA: TGTGCCAGCAGTGAAGGGCCAGTGAACTACGAGCAGTACTTC. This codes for CASSEGPVNYEQYF.

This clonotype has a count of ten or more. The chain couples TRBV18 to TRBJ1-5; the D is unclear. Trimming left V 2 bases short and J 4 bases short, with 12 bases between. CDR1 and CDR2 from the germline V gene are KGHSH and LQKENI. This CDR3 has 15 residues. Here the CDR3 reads CASSPGDVENQPQHF. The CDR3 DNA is TGTGCCAGCTCACCAGGAGACGTAGAGAATCAGCCCCAGCATTTT.

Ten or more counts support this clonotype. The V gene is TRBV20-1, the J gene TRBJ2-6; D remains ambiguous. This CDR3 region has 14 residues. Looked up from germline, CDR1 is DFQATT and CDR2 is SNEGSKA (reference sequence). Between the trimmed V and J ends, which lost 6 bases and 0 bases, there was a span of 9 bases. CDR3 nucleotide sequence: TGCAGTGCCAGCGAGAGCTCTGGGGCCAACGTCCTGACTTTC. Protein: CSASESSGANVLTF.

In DNA form, the CDR3 reads TGTGCCAGCAGCCAGGAGAGCAGGGGGACCTTTTCACCCCTCCACTTT. Translation gives CASSQESRGTFSPLHF. The chain employs TRBV14 and TRBJ1-6; TRBD1 matches at 7 bases. Trimming took 3 bases from V and 9 from J; bases not matched to a gene: 11. The CDR3 runs 16 residues. In germline, CDR1 is SGHDN, CDR2 FVKESK.